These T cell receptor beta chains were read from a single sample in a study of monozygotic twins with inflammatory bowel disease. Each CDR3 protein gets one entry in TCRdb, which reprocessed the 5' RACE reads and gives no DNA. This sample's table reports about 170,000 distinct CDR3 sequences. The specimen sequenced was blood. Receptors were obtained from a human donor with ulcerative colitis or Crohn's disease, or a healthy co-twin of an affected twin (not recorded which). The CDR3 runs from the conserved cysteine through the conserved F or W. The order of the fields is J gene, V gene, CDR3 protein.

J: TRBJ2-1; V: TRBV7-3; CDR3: CASSLGQGGTNEQFF
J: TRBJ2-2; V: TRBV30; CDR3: CAWSVQWGTGELFF
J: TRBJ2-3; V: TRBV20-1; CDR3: CSASRLAGISTDTQYF
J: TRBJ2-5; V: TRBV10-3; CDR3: CAIRESQETQYF
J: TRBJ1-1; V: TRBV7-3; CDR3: CASSSGGNTEAFF
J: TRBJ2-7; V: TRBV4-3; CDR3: CASSQEAGSSYEQYF
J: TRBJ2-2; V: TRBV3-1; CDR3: CASSRQPQGAFGELFF
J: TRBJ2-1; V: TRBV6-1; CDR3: CASSENGLAGVGNEQFF
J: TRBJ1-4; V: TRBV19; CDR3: CASAESANEKLFF
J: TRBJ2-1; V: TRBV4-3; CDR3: CASSQPIAGGAHNEQFF
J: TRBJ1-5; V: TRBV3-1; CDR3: CASSQESGAGQPQHF
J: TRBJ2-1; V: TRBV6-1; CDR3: CASSAGSGTYNEQFF
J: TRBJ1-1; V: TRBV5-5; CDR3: CASSRYGGGGRNTEAFF
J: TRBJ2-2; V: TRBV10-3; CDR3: CAISVGTTVNTGELFF
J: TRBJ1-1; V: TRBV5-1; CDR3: CASSLGLGTEAFF
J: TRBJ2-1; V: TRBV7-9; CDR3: CASSLTGGIGGDEQFF
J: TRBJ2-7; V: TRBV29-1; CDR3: CSAVRTGTSSYEQYF
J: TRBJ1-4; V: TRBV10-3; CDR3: CATLPGGTTNEKLFF
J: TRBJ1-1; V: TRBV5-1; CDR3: CASSNKGNTEAFF
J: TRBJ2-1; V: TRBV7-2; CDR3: CASSLRREGSYNEQFF
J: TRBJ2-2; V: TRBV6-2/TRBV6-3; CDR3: CASKGTGTRSPGELFF
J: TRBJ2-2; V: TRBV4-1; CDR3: CASSQETGASNTGELFF
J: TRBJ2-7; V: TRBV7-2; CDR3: CASSPSGQHYEQYF
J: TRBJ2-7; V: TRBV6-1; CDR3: CASDHRQGKRQYF
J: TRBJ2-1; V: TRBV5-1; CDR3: CASSLVRTSGAYNEQFF
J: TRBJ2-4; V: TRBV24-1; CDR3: CATSDEAKNIQYF
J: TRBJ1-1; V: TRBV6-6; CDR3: CASSPTAEAFF
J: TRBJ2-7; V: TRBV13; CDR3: CASSLSGGLHEQYF
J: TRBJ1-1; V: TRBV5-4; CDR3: CASSPGQRGTEAFF